This T cell receptor (beta chain) comes out of a study of neurological immune-mediated disorders. Looked up from germline, CDR1 is MNHEY and CDR2 is SVGAGI. With 5 bases clipped from V and 3 bases from J, the junction kept 6 bases outside the gene matches. This CDR3 has 16 residues. The authors made cDNA by 5'RACE with 10-nucleotide random UMIs. MiXCR, run by TCRdb on the 5' RACE reads, gives a single entry per CDR3 protein. Of tens of thousands of distinct CDR3 sequences in the sample, approximately 10% were seen once. There are many counts of this clonotype. The sequence was collected from a man aged 40-49 years in good health. The genes are TRBV6-5 and TRBJ2-7; 14 positions agree with TRBD2. The sequencing input was PBMCs. CDR3 nucleotide sequence: TGTGCCAGCAGTAGGACCGGGACTAGCGGGAGCTACGAGCAGTACTTC. It specifies CASSRTGTSGSYEQYF.